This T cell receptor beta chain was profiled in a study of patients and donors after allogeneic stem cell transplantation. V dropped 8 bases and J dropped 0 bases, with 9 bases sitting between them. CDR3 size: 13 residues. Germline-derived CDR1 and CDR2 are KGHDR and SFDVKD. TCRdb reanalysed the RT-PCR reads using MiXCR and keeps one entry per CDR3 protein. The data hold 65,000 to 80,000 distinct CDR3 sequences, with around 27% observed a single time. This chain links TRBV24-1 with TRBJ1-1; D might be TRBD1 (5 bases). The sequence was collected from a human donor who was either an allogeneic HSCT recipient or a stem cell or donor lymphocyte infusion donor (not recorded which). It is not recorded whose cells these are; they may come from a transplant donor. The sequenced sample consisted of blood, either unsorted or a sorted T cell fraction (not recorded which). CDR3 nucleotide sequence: TGTGCCACCACCTCGGGGGTGAACACTGAAGCTTTCTTT. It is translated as CATTSGVNTEAFF.